This T cell receptor (beta chain) was observed in a study of cytomegalovirus exposure and HLA in healthy donors. Findings and caveats of the study: Accurate HLA-A and HLA-B prediction from TCR beta sequences was reported for most subjects. Some V segments (TRBV6-2 and TRBV6-3 among them) were excluded as indistinguishable.

CDR1 is LGHNA, CDR2 YNFKEQ, per germline. The CDR3 consists of 14 residues. Losses at the gene ends were 3 bases for V and 5 bases for J; bases not matched to a gene: 7. A multiplex PCR was run with 60 Vbeta primers and 13 Jbeta primers. Clones were sequenced by immunoSEQ multiplex PCR, and TCRdb holds only the in-frame ones, with some missing. The table has more than 95,000 clones, 70% to 80% seen once. About this clone itself: Its antigen is as yet unknown.

J is TRBJ2-7 and V is TRBV4-2; TRBD1 aligns across 7 bases. Sequencing input: PBMCs. This clonotype was sampled from a man aged 50 to 60 in good health and CMV-seropositive. For the CDR3, the DNA is TGTGCCAGCAGCCACGGGACAGAACTCCACGAGCAGTACTTC. Protein: CASSHGTELHEQYF.